The 24 T cell receptor beta chains below come from one sample, sequenced in a study of blood T cell repertoires in COVID-19 (dated by TCRdb to 2018 to 2020). Library generation was performed with the immunoSEQ multiplex PCR assay. TCRdb took over this immuneACCESS table, retaining in-frame rearrangements with V and J assigned. Such tables are incomplete; in checked studies, under half of the missing clones stem from an unresolved V gene, and the remainder is unexplained. The sample table holds tens of thousands of clones, of which about 86% were seen once. The ten largest make up about 44% of the sample. The sample consisted of peripheral blood. The receptors originated from a woman aged 80 or over with active or convalescent COVID-19.

V usage is TRBV12-3 or TRBV12-4 and J usage is TRBJ1-1, with a weak D call TRBD1 (5 bases). The V end was cut by 3 bases, the J end by 2 bases, with 7 bases between. This CDR3 contains 13 residues. In DNA, the CDR3 is TGTGCCAGCAGTTTCGGGGGTAACACTGAAGCTTTCTTT. Protein: CASSFGGNTEAFF.

The V call is TRBV4-1, the J call TRBJ1-6; D is perhaps TRBD1 (5 bases). This CDR3 has 14 amino acids. Trimming shortened V by 1 base and J by 9 bases, and 10 bases separated the two germline ends. Germline lookup yields CDR1 MGHRA and CDR2 YSYEKL. CDR3 DNA sequence: TGCGCCAGCAGCCAAGTCAGGGATGCTTCACCCCTCCACTTT. Translating gives CASSQVRDASPLHF.

There are a few counts of this clone. CDR3 in DNA: TGTGCCACCAGTGACAATTCCGGGACAGGGCATGGCTACACCTTC. Residues: CATSDNSGTGHGYTF. The V and J genes are TRBV24-1 and TRBJ1-2, with 9 bases aligning to TRBD1. Germline V lookup: CDR1 KGHDR, CDR2 SFDVKD. CDR3 length equals 15 residues. J was trimmed by 6 bases and V by 4 bases; bases with no gene match: 8.

This clone was picked up a small number of times. CDR3 sequence: CASSGSGRALPEQFF. The CDR3 nucleotides read TGCGCCAGCAGCGGTAGCGGGAGGGCCTTGCCTGAGCAGTTCTTC. The J gene is TRBJ2-1, the V gene TRBV5-1; TRBD2 matches 11 bases. The germline V gene has CDR1 SGHRS and CDR2 YFSETQ. J was trimmed by 9 bases and V by 4 bases; bases with no gene match: 9. This CDR3 contains 15 residues.

This chain uses TRBV23-1 with TRBJ1-5; 7 nucleotides agree with TRBD1. TRBV23-1 is treated as an ORF (open reading frame) with a function not yet certain. The ends lost 3 bases at V and 0 bases at J; junction bases unmatched: 8. The CDR3 extends over 17 amino acids. The DNA for the CDR3 is TGCGCCAGCAGTCAGGGACACGGACAGGTTAGCAATCAGCCCCAGCATTTT. Its protein is CASSQGHGQVSNQPQHF.

The V call is TRBV2, the J call TRBJ1-2; perhaps TRBD1 as D (6 bases). Germline V gene sequence: CDR1 SNHLY, CDR2 FYNNEI. Trimming stripped 10 bases from V and 2 bases from J, with 17 bases between. The CDR3 consists of 14 residues. CDR3 sequence (DNA): TGTGCCACCTTAAGGGGGAGGGACAACTATGGCTACACCTTC. This encodes CATLRGRDNYGYTF.

The chain combines TRBV6-5 with TRBJ2-1; D is uncertain. The V gene lost 2 bases and the J gene lost 8 bases, with 10 bases spanning the gap. The CDR3 extends over 13 amino acids. The V gene's germline CDR1 is MNHEY and CDR2 SVGAGI. In DNA, the CDR3 is TGTGCCAGCAGTTACGCGCGTAGCTATGAGCAGTTCTTC. Its protein is CASSYARSYEQFF.

This rearrangement joins TRBV29-1 to TRBJ1-2, with 8 positions matching TRBD1. Germline V gene data show CDR1 as SQVTM and CDR2 as ANQGSEA. The CDR3 extends over 14 amino acids. V trimming: 0 bases; J trimming: 6 bases; junction bases outside the gene matches: 6. The CDR3 loop reads CSVEERVTGDGYTF. The CDR3 DNA sequence: TGCAGCGTTGAAGAAAGGGTGACAGGGGATGGCTACACCTTC.

This sequence joins TRBV5-1 and TRBJ2-1; the match to TRBD2 covers 9 bases. Per the germline V gene, CDR1 is SGHRS and CDR2 is YFSETQ. Germline trimming cut 6 bases from V and 4 bases from J; bases unmatched to any gene: 5. The CDR3 extends over 14 amino acids. The CDR3 region is CASTYSGSYNEQFF. The CDR3 nucleotides read TGCGCCAGCACATATAGCGGGAGTTACAATGAGCAGTTCTTC.

J is TRBJ1-2 and V is TRBV19, with 8 bases fitting TRBD1. CDR3 length equals 16 residues. From germline, CDR1 is LNHDA and CDR2 SQIVND (reference sequence). The V segment lost 1 base and the J segment 0 bases; nucleotides outside the gene matches: 4. CDR3 residues: CASSIAGTGANYGYTF. The CDR3 bases are TGTGCCAGTAGTATAGCCGGGACAGGTGCTAACTATGGCTACACCTTC. Full variable domain (missing parts from reference TRBV19 and TRBJ1-2): DGGITQSPKYLFRKEGQNVTLSCEQNLNHDAMYWYRQDPGQGLRLIYYSQIVNDFQKGDIAEGYSVSREKKESFPLTVTSAQKNPTAFYLCASSIAGTGANYGYTFGSGTRLTVV.

The chain is built from TRBV11-2 and TRBJ2-1; 8 nucleotides match TRBD2. The V segment lost 5 bases and the J segment 4 bases; nucleotides outside the gene matches: 7. The germline V gene has CDR1 SGHAT and CDR2 FQNNGV. The CDR3 is 15 residues long. This chain's CDR3 is CASSLGAGAYNEQFF. Here the CDR3 DNA reads TGTGCCAGCAGCCTAGGAGCGGGAGCATACAATGAGCAGTTCTTC.

The V and J genes are TRBV6-1 and TRBJ2-7; 10 bases line up with TRBD1. The germline V gene encodes CDR1 MNHNS and CDR2 SASEGT. This CDR3 comprises 14 residues. With 6 bases clipped from V and 3 bases from J, the junction kept 5 bases outside the gene matches. The CDR3 region has the DNA TGTGCCAGCAGGGGAGACAGGGGGCTCTACGAGCAGTACTTC. Encoded protein: CASRGDRGLYEQYF.

The chain has TRBV28 and TRBJ1-5; tentative D call: TRBD1 (6 bases). The CDR3 is 15 residues long. The V gene's germline CDR1 is MDHEN and CDR2 SYDVKM. V dropped 11 bases and J dropped 4 bases, with 21 bases sitting between them. The chain's CDR3 is CAVNSGTIKNQPQHF. CDR3 DNA sequence: TGTGCCGTTAACTCCGGGACAATTAAGAATCAGCCCCAGCATTTT.

V usage is TRBV6-5 and J usage is TRBJ2-7, with D perhaps TRBD2 (5 bases). The V end lost 7 bases, the J end lost 2 bases, and 15 bases lay between the germline ends. The germline V gene encodes CDR1 MNHEY and CDR2 SVGAGI. CDR3 length: 14 amino acids. The CDR3 DNA is TGTGCCAGCAAGGCGACTACATCGACCTACGAGCAGTACTTC. Encoded protein: CASKATTSTYEQYF.

The chain combines TRBV19 with TRBJ2-1, with 8 bases lining up with TRBD2. CDR1 is LNHDA and CDR2 is SQIVND in the germline V gene (reference sequence). CDR3 length: 17 amino acids. V shed 5 bases and J 5 bases; nucleotides not matched to a gene: 14. CDR3 in DNA: TGTGCCAGTAGTCACCCTGAGATTAGCGGGAAGCACAATGAGCAGTTCTTC. Translation: CASSHPEISGKHNEQFF.

Points on this clone: The junction departs from germline at one end; a sequencing error may be responsible. The genes are TRBV6-1 and TRBJ1-3; TRBD1 matches at 9 bases. Germline assignment: CDR1 MNHNS and CDR2 SASEGT. The CDR3 consists of 15 residues. CDR3 coding DNA: TGTGCCAGCAGTGAAGCCTCCGGGACAGGGAGCGCGTCCCATTTT. Encoded protein: CASSEASGTGSASHF.

The chain is built from TRBV28 and TRBJ2-1, with unresolved D. CDR3 size: 14 residues. The V gene's germline CDR1 is MDHEN and CDR2 SYDVKM. The ends were cut back, 7 bases at V and 0 bases at J, with 10 bases in the middle. For the CDR3, the DNA is TGTGCCAGCACTGTCCTAAACTCCTACAATGAGCAGTTCTTC. Its protein product is CASTVLNSYNEQFF.

This clone was picked up a small number of times. This chain connects TRBV4-3 to TRBJ2-2, with 9 bases that match TRBD1. The ends lost 4 bases at V and 4 bases at J; junction bases unmatched: 10. CDR3 size: 17 residues. Germline assignment: CDR1 LGHNA and CDR2 YSLEER. The CDR3, as DNA: TGCGCCAGCAGCCGCACCACAGGGGGCATGAGCACCGGGGAGCTGTTTTTT. Translation gives CASSRTTGGMSTGELFF.

This clone was seen only a few times. V and J are TRBV28 and TRBJ1-2; TRBD1 might be the D (6 bases). The CDR3 is 15 residues long. Trimming removed 4 bases at V and 3 bases at J, with 15 bases between. In germline, CDR1 is MDHEN, CDR2 SYDVKM. Written as DNA, the CDR3 is TGTGCCAGCAGTTCACCAGGGGTTTACGACTATGGCTACACCTTC. This gives the protein CASSSPGVYDYGYTF.

The chain carries TRBV13 and TRBJ1-5; TRBD1 might be the D (5 bases). V was shortened by 0 bases and J by 5 bases, with 17 bases between the two germline ends. CDR1 and CDR2 from the germline V gene are PRHDT and FYEKMQ (reference sequence). This CDR3 has 17 residues. The chain's CDR3 is CASSLGRLGASDQPQHF. The CDR3 nucleotides read TGTGCCAGCAGCTTAGGCCGTTTAGGGGCGTCGGATCAGCCCCAGCATTTT.

The V gene is TRBV28, the J gene TRBJ2-1, with 9 bases aligning to TRBD1. Germline V gene sequence: CDR1 MDHEN, CDR2 SYDVKM. The length of the CDR3 is 12 residues. J gave up 15 bases and V 6 bases, and 9 bases lay outside the gene matches. The CDR3 here is CASSRQGQGPFF. In nucleotides, the CDR3 is TGTGCCAGCAGCCGACAGGGACAGGGACCGTTCTTC.

This chain connects TRBV21-1 to TRBJ1-5. TRBV21-1 is given as a pseudogene. This CDR3 spans 16 amino acids. CDR3 region: CASSKSLVGGNQPQHF. DNA of the CDR3: TGTGCCAGCAGCAAGAGTTTAGTCGGGGGGAATCAGCCCCAGCATTTT.

V usage is TRBV6-2 or TRBV6-3 and J usage is TRBJ1-4; maybe TRBD1 (6 bases). Looked up from germline, CDR1 is MNHEY and CDR2 is SVGEGT. The V end lost 5 bases, the J end lost 8 bases, and 12 bases lay between the germline ends. CDR3 size: 13 residues. The CDR3 DNA reads as TGTGCCAGCAGTGGGACAAACCGAGAAAAACTGTTTTTT. It yields the protein CASSGTNREKLFF.

Turning to this clone: Sequence at one end of the junction differs from germline and may be a read error. The V call is TRBV18, the J call TRBJ2-2, with no clear D. This CDR3 is built from 12 residues. Germline CDR1 KGHSH, CDR2 LQKENI. CDR3 nucleotide sequence: TGTGCCAGCTCAACGAACAACGGGGAGCTGTTTTTT. This encodes CASSTNNGELFF.